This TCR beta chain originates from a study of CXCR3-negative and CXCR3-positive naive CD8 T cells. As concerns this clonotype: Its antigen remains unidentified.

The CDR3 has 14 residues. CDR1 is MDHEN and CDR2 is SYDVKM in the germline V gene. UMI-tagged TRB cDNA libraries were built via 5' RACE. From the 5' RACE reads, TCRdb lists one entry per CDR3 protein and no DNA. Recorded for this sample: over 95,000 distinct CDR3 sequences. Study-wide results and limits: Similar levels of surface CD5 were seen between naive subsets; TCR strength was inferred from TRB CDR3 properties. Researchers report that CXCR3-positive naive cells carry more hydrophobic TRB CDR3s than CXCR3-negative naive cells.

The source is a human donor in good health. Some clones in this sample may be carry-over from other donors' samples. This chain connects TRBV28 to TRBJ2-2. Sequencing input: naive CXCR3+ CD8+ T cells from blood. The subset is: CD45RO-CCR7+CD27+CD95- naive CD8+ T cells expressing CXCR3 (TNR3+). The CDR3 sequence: CASSLYSRTGELFF.